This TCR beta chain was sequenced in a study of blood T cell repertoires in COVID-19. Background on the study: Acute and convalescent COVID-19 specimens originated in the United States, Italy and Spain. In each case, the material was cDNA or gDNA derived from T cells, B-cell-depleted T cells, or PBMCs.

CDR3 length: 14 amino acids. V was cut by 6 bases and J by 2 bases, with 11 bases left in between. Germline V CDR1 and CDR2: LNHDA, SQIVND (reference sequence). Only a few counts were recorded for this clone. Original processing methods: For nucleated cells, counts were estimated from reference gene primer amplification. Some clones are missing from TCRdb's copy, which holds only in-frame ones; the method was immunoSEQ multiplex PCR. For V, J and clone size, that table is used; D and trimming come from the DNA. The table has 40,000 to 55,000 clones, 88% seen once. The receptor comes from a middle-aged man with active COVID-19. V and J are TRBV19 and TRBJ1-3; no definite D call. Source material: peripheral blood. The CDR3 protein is CASRSPGTGNTIYF. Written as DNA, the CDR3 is TGTGCCAGTAGATCACCGGGAACTGGAAACACCATATATTTT.